The present entry profiles one TCR beta chain with its context. Antigen unknown. Genes here carry mouse names. Coverage ceases 1 residue before the CDR3 finishes, and the germline J gene fills in the end. This sample is drawn from a study of tissue T cells after allogeneic stem cell transplantation. General study points: Few T cell clones were shared across patients, but motif clusters showed tissue-specific shared signatures.

Produced via immunoSEQ multiplex PCR; TCRdb's table is partial and in-frame only. The sample shows some 5,700 clones, roughly 42% of them seen only once. The time point denotes: mouse harvest day 14 after allogeneic transplant. Each mouse received 10^7 T-cell-depleted marrow cells plus 10^6 splenic CD5+ T cells by tail vein. Tissues came from B6→BALB/c major-mismatch GVHD mice at day 7 or 14. Germline V gene data show CDR1 as NSHNY and CDR2 as SYGAGN. The CDR3 length is 13 residues. V lost 3 bases, J lost 0 bases, and 5 bases lay in between. The chain recombines TRBV13-1 with TRBJ2-4; D tentatively fits TRBD1 or TRBD2 (5 bases each). The receptor comes from a female BALB/c mouse given C57BL/6 T cells with graft-versus-host disease after an allogeneic hematopoietic cell transplant. Sequenced sample: gut tissue. The CDR3 reads CASSGGSQNTLYF. The part of the CDR3 DNA that was read is TGTGCCAGCAGTGGGGGGAGTCAAAACACCTTGTAC.